This section outlines one T cell receptor (beta chain) sequence together with its context. Its antigen remains unidentified. Qualities for individual bases were not recorded, and no much larger clone is one base off. The CDR3, from cysteine to phenylalanine, totals 13 residues. Solely the CDR3 DNA is kept, with 39 bases framed from the first base. V has 4 bases trimmed and J has 6 bases trimmed; junction bases matching no gene number 6. As encoded in the germline V gene, CDR1 is SGHRS while CDR2 is YFSETQ. The sample comes from a study of CD8+ T cells in alopecia areata (dated by TCRdb to between 2017 and 2018). About the investigation overall: In both human patients and the C3H/HeJ mouse model, the study applied high-throughput TCRbeta sequencing to look at T cell clonal expansion in alopecia areata. The RNA source kit depended on sample type: the PAXgene miRNA kit for fixed scalp, the miRNeasy kit for PBMCs, and the RNeasy kit for mouse skin. Human TCRbeta sequencing covered scalp tissue and sorted CD4+ and CD8+ peripheral blood T cells from patchy and totalis/universalis alopecia areata patients and healthy controls. Amplification of TCRbeta CDR3 regions was done by immunoSEQ multiplex PCR using 35 Vbeta forward primers and 13 Jbeta reverse primers. Scalp clonality was compared among normal scalp (n=4), patchy alopecia areata scalp (n=8), and alopecia totalis/universalis scalp (n=8). Study-wide conclusions, independent of this receptor: Unlike mouse skin, which is dominated by gammadelta T cells, normal human skin has resident alphabeta T cells that are also sequenced, and this complicates analysis of the scalp TCR repertoire. Higher clonality and more expanded CD8+ clones were observed in lesional scalp than in normal scalp, particularly in alopecia totalis/universalis, a finding suggestive of antigenic drive. TCR sequences shared between patients were less clear than in mice, possibly partly because of HLA diversity in the patient population.

PBMCs were isolated by density centrifugation and stained for CD3, CD4 and CD8, after which CD4+ and CD8+ T cells were sorted on a FACSAria. Scalp biopsies and blood samples were provided by unaffected controls. Library construction relied on the immunoSEQ multiplex PCR assay. RNA was extracted from all samples and reverse transcribed into cDNA as template for TCR sequencing. First-strand cDNA was synthesized with SuperScript III using a 2:1 mix of oligo-dT and random hexamers. Amplification bias was assessed with a synthetic immune receptor repertoire, and residual bias was removed computationally. The authors' pipeline ran thus. Raw reads were preprocessed to remove errors, and CDR3 was defined by IMGT conventions from the conserved cysteine to phenylalanine. To get clonality, Shannon entropy was normalized by log2 of the number of productive unique TCRs and the result was subtracted from 1. Whether each scalp clone was CD4 or CD8 was inferred by checking scalp TCRbeta sequences against the CD4 and CD8 repertoires from sorted blood. TCRdb holds this immuneACCESS table with in-frame rearrangements only. Some clones are missing; in checked studies, unresolved V genes explain under half, and the rest has no known cause. The V and J calls and clone size were taken over from that table, and D and trimming were inferred from the DNA. The sample has roughly 120,000 clones on record, around 64% of them singletons. The ten most abundant clones make up approximately 2.6% of the sample.

The chain links TRBV5-1 with TRBJ1-2; 7 bases in the junction line up with TRBD1. Sequenced input: CD4+ T cells sorted from blood. This sequence was found in a human donor in good health. The DNA sequence is given as TGCGCCAGCAGCACACAGGGGTCCCATGGCTACACCTTC. Translated, this gives CASSTQGSHGYTF.